Shown below are 16 T cell receptor beta chains from a single sample sequenced in a study of a mutant IDH1 vaccine in newly diagnosed glioma. The data were produced by immunoSEQ multiplex PCR, yet TCRdb's version contains in-frame clones alone and is incomplete. The repertoire holds more than 50,000 clones, with 65% to 90% as singletons. The time point was: baseline, week 1 (first vaccination visit). This sample's treatment: pre-vaccination baseline after standard-of-care therapy. The sequenced sample was PBMCs, obtained from a glioma patient treated with radiotherapy, temozolomide or both. The receptors come from a man aged 25 to 45 with glioma.

The V and J genes are TRBV5-1 and TRBJ1-1; possibly TRBD1 for D (5 bases). The germline gives CDR1 SGHRS, CDR2 YFSETQ. The CDR3 totals 15 residues. The germline V and J ends were trimmed by 1 base and 4 bases, with 14 bases remaining between them. The CDR3 nucleotides read TGCGCCAGCAGCTTGAATCCGCAGGGATCCACTGAAGCTTTCTTT. It encodes CASSLNPQGSTEAFF.

The chain uses TRBV13 and TRBJ1-2; D not resolved. CDR3 length: 15 amino acids. Trimming removed 3 bases at V and 2 bases at J, with 13 bases between. The germline V gene encodes CDR1 PRHDT and CDR2 FYEKMQ (reference sequence). The DNA for the CDR3 is TGTGCCAGCAGCTTGGCCCCGGCGGGGAACTATGGCTACACCTTC. It encodes CASSLAPAGNYGYTF.

The chain has TRBV7-6 and TRBJ1-4; D not certain. Germline assignment: CDR1 SGHVS and CDR2 FNYEAQ. Trimming removed 4 bases from V and 8 bases from J, with 17 bases in between. CDR3 length: 15 residues. The CDR3 sequence is CASSSNADGEEKLFF. CDR3 nucleotides: TGTGCCAGCAGCTCCAACGCCGACGGGGAAGAAAAACTGTTTTTT.

This rearrangement joins TRBV29-1 to TRBJ1-2; D not certain. The V gene's germline CDR1 is SQVTM and CDR2 ANQGSEA. Between the trimmed V and J ends, which lost 6 bases and 0 bases, there was a span of 14 bases. The CDR3 covers 14 residues. CDR3 coding DNA: TGCAGCGTCCTCCCCATCGACGCTAACTATGGCTACACCTTC. Its translation: CSVLPIDANYGYTF.

This clone was observed once. This chain uses TRBV2 with TRBJ1-5, with 8 bases that match TRBD1. Germline V gene lookup returns CDR1 SNHLY and CDR2 FYNNEI. The CDR3 totals 13 residues. V shed 7 bases and J 7 bases; nucleotides not matched to a gene: 6. CDR3 protein: CASKGTGAQPQHF. The CDR3 DNA is TGTGCCAGCAAAGGGACAGGCGCCCAGCCCCAGCATTTT.

The chain couples TRBV5-4 to TRBJ2-2, with TRBD1 matching 7 bases. Germline CDR1 is SGHNT and CDR2 is YYREEE (reference sequence). With V trimmed by 1 base and J by 10 bases, 16 bases remained unmatched. CDR3 length: 17 residues. The CDR3 reads CASSLLFAQGPPQELFF. The CDR3 DNA follows: TGTGCCAGCAGCTTGCTGTTTGCACAGGGGCCCCCTCAGGAGCTGTTTTTT.

A single count supports this clone. The gene calls are TRBV10-3 and TRBJ2-3; 9 bases match TRBD2. Trimming took 6 bases from V and 4 from J; bases not matched to a gene: 8. This CDR3 has 15 amino acids. Germline CDR1 and CDR2: ENHRY and SYGVKD. The CDR3 DNA is TGTGCCATCAGGATATCTAGCGGGGTCGCAGATACGCAGTATTTT. This translates into CAIRISSGVADTQYF.

V usage is TRBV7-6 and J usage is TRBJ1-5; D may be TRBD1 (5 bases). The germline V gene has CDR1 SGHVS and CDR2 FNYEAQ. The CDR3 length is 14 residues. V shed 2 bases and J shed 6 bases, with 11 bases lying between them. In DNA form, the CDR3 reads TGTGCCAGCAGCTTACAGGGCCGGGGTCAGCCCCAGCATTTT. As protein: CASSLQGRGQPQHF.

The rearrangement joins TRBV11-2 to TRBJ2-5; 8 bases are shared with TRBD1. V shed 1 base, J shed 4 bases, and the junction held 17 bases outside the gene matches. CDR1 SGHAT and CDR2 FQNNGV come from the germline V gene. The CDR3 covers 19 residues. CDR3: CASSLVLRGQGANGETQYF. DNA for the CDR3: TGTGCCAGCAGCTTAGTTCTGCGGGGCCAGGGGGCGAACGGAGAGACCCAGTACTTC.

The gene calls are TRBV6-6 and TRBJ1-4; 7 bases align to TRBD1. CDR3 length: 14 amino acids. The germline gives CDR1 MNHNY, CDR2 SVGAGI (reference sequence). Trimming cost V 10 bases and J 6 bases; bases outside gene matches: 11. CDR3 in amino acids: CATQGERPYEKLFF. CDR3 bases: TGTGCCACTCAGGGGGAGCGACCGTATGAAAAACTGTTTTTT.

V and J are TRBV9 and TRBJ1-3; TRBD1 agrees at 7 bases. CDR1 SGDLS and CDR2 YYNGEE come from the germline V gene. The V segment lost 0 bases and the J segment 6 bases; nucleotides outside the gene matches: 3. The CDR3 contains 14 residues. The CDR3 spells CASSVEGQQNTIYF. CDR3 bases: TGTGCCAGCAGCGTAGAGGGACAGCAAAACACCATATATTTT.

This rearrangement joins TRBV7-8 to TRBJ1-2, with unresolved D. This CDR3 comprises 14 residues. The V end lost 0 bases, the J end lost 4 bases, and 9 bases lay between the germline ends. CDR1 SGHVS and CDR2 FQNEAQ come from the germline V gene. The CDR3 sequence: CASSLAVGTYGYTF. CDR3 bases: TGTGCCAGCAGCTTAGCGGTCGGAACCTATGGCTACACCTTC. The complete variable domain, with remaining parts taken from reference TRBV7-8 and TRBJ1-2, reads GAGVSQSPRYKVAKRGQDVALRCDPISGHVSLFWYQQALGQGPEFLTYFQNEAQLDKSGLPSDRFFAERPEGSVSTLKIQRTQQEDSAVYLCASSLAVGTYGYTFGSGTRLTVV.

This chain connects TRBV2 to TRBJ2-1; D might be TRBD1 (6 bases). This CDR3 spans 17 amino acids. V was cut by 4 bases and J by 3 bases, with 19 bases left in between. The germline gives CDR1 SNHLY, CDR2 FYNNEI. DNA for the CDR3: TGTGCCAGCAGTGGAAGTAAGACAGGAGTAGACTACAATGAGCAGTTCTTC. This sequence encodes CASSGSKTGVDYNEQFF.

V gene TRBV21-1 combines with J gene TRBJ2-6. TRBV21-1 is listed as a pseudogene. This CDR3 is 15 amino acids long. The CDR3 DNA follows: TGTGCCAGCAGCTACCCGGTGGCAGGGGCCAACGTCCTGACTTTC. Translated: CASSYPVAGANVLTF.

This rearrangement joins TRBV4-1 to TRBJ2-1, with a weak D call TRBD1 (5 bases). This CDR3 contains 13 residues. Germline V gives CDR1 MGHRA, CDR2 YSYEKL. Trimming left V 11 bases short and J 8 bases short, with 19 bases between. CDR3 loop: CASGKLIMDEQFF. The CDR3 DNA sequence: TGCGCCTCAGGGAAACTTATCATGGATGAGCAGTTCTTC.

V is TRBV30 and J is TRBJ1-5; D not resolved. Trimming took off 3 bases at V and 8 bases at J, with 20 bases between the two ends. The CDR3 runs 15 residues. Germline-derived CDR1 and CDR2 are GTSNPN and SVGIG (reference sequence). Here the CDR3 DNA reads TGTGCCTGGAGAAAACCTCCCCGGGATTCCAAGCCCCAGCATTTT. Amino acids: CAWRKPPRDSKPQHF.